This TCR beta chain emerged from a study of blood T cell repertoires in COVID-19. Background on the study: Both acute and convalescent COVID-19 samples were obtained from the United States, Italy and Spain.

V dropped 3 bases and J dropped 2; count of bases not matched to a gene: 8. Per the germline V gene, CDR1 is SGHVS and CDR2 is FQNEAQ. The length of the CDR3 is 17 residues. Authors' analysis steps: Reference gene primer amplification in the assay estimated nucleated cell counts. The data were produced by immunoSEQ multiplex PCR, yet TCRdb's version contains in-frame clones alone and is incomplete. The D gene and trimming were derived from the DNA, and the V and J assignments and clone size from that table. The table lists approximately 250,000 clones, less than 85% of them singletons. This TCR derives from a man aged 55 to 70 who had recovered from COVID-19. The J gene is TRBJ1-5, the V gene TRBV7-8, with TRBD1 matching 9 bases. Sequences were obtained from peripheral blood. CDR3 in amino acids: CASSFGTGNGGNQPQHF. The DNA of the CDR3 is TGTGCCAGCAGCTTTGGGACAGGGAACGGTGGCAATCAGCCCCAGCATTTT.